Sequencing of this TCR beta chain was carried out in a study of long-term antiretroviral therapy in people with HIV. General study points: The repertoire was dominated at all time points by clones expanded before ART. Narrower CDR3 length ranges marked HIV repertoires relative to controls.

This clone was counted only a few times. Antigen unknown. The assay used was immunoSEQ (version v3.0), run at survey level. Data came from immunoSEQ multiplex PCR; TCRdb stores just in-frame clones and leaves some out. Of about 28,000 clones in the sample, under 85% were seen once. From germline, CDR1 is MGHRA and CDR2 YSYEKL. The length of the CDR3 is 15 residues. Trimming took off 4 bases at V and 2 bases at J, with 12 bases between the two ends. The receptor comes from a man in his forties with HIV. The sequences come from unsorted PBMCs, collected 3 years after starting antiretroviral therapy. The rearrangement links TRBV4-1 to TRBJ1-5; perhaps TRBD1 as D (5 bases). The DNA for the CDR3 is TGCGCCAGCAGCCCCGGACACCATGGCAATCAGCCCCAGCATTTT. It yields the protein CASSPGHHGNQPQHF.